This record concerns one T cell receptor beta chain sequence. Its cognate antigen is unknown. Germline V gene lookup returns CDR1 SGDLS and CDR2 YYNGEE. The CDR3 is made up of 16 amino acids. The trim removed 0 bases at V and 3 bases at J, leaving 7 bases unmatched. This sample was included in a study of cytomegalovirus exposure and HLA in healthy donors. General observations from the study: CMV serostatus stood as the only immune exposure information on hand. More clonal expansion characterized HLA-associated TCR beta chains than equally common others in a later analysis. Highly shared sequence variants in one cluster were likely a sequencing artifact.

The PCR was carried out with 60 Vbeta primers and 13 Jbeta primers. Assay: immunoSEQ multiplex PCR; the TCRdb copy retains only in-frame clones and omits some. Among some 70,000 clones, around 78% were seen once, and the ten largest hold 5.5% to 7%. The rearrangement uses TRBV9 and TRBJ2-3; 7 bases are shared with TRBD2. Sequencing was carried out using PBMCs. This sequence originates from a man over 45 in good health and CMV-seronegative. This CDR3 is CASSVDGGRVTDTQYF. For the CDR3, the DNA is TGTGCCAGCAGCGTAGACGGCGGGAGAGTAACAGATACGCAGTATTTT.